The clone carrying this T cell receptor (beta chain) was found many times. The antigen remains undetermined. One entry per CDR3 protein, called by TCRdb with MiXCR from the RT-PCR reads. The sample carries about 650,000 distinct CDR3 sequences, around a sixth recorded once. This specimen comes from a study of response to subunit inactivated influenza vaccine. CDR1 is SGHDN and CDR2 is FVKESK in the germline V gene. V was trimmed by 4 bases and J by 2 bases, leaving 12 bases between them. CDR3 length: 16 amino acids. The study, taken as a whole, reports: Authors suggested each seasonal flu vaccination may recruit only limited numbers of new T cells.

The V and J genes are TRBV14 and TRBJ2-6, with D possibly called TRBD1 or TRBD2 (5 bases each). Source: PBMCs from blood, taken 11 to 12 days after vaccination. The clonotype comes from a man aged 50-60 years who received an inactivated influenza vaccine. Here the CDR3 DNA reads TGTGCCAGCAGCCTTAACCGGGACCCTGGGGCCAACGTCCTGACTTTC. It is translated as CASSLNRDPGANVLTF.